This TCR beta chain is drawn from a study of patients and donors after allogeneic stem cell transplantation. The V end lost 4 bases, the J end lost 0 bases, and 10 bases lay between the germline ends. The CDR3 sequence is 14 residues long. Germline CDR1 and CDR2: MNHEY and SVGAGI. TCRdb used MiXCR to reprocess the RT-PCR reads, holding one entry per CDR3 protein. This table holds about 87,000 distinct CDR3 sequences, 5% found once. The receptor was isolated from a human donor who was either an allogeneic HSCT recipient or a stem cell or donor lymphocyte infusion donor (not recorded which). It is not recorded whose cells these are; they may come from a transplant donor. The specimen sequenced was blood, either unsorted or a sorted T cell fraction (not recorded which). The V call is TRBV6-5, the J call TRBJ2-7, with D hard to call. For the CDR3, the DNA is TGTGCCAGCAGTTCCCATTCCGGCTCCTACGAGCAGTACTTC. Protein: CASSSHSGSYEQYF.